This T cell receptor (beta chain) is drawn from a study of cytomegalovirus exposure and HLA in healthy donors. Study overall: Later analysis reported that the approximately 120 validation repertoires shared the platform of the approximately 690 first-cohort repertoires. Study conclusions and caveats: High specificity and sensitivity for cytomegalovirus status were reported for the classifier. Rare TCR sequences dominated, though some public TCRs recurred in many donors. That first-cohort TCR clusters tended to co-occur in the approximately 110 validation repertoires was found in a later analysis.

Trimming stripped 5 bases from V and 6 bases from J, with 11 bases between. There are 13 residues in the CDR3. CDR1 is MDHEN and CDR2 is SYDVKM in the germline V gene. This table comes from immunoSEQ multiplex PCR, and its TCRdb copy is limited to in-frame clones, with some not included. The top ten hold roughly 3.3% of the sample, which has about 73,000 clones, roughly 95% seen once. Turning to this clone: No antigen is known for it.

The rearrangement joins TRBV28 to TRBJ1-5; D unclear. What was sequenced was PBMCs. This receptor was taken from a man aged 18 to 29 in good health and CMV-seronegative. The CDR3 sequence is CASSPQNRQPQHF. The CDR3, as DNA: TGTGCCAGCAGTCCCCAGAACCGTCAGCCCCAGCATTTT.